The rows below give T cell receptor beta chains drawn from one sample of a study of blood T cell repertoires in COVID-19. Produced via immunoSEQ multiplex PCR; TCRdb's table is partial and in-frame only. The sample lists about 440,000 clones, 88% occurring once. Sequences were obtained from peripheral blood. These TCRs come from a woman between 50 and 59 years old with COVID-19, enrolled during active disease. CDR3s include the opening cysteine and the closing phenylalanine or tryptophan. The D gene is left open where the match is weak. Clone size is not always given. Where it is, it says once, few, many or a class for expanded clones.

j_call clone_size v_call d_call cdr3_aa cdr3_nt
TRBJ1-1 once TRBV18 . CASSPLLGRENTEAFF TGTGCCAGCTCACCCCTCCTCGGACGGGAGAACACTGAAGCTTTCTTT
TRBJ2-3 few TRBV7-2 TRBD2 CASSLAGVSTDTQYF TGTGCCAGCAGCTTGGCGGGGGTTAGCACAGATACGCAGTATTTT
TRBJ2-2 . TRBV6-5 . CASQGTQGLTGELFF TGTGCCAGCCAGGGTACACAGGGATTAACCGGGGAGCTGTTTTTT
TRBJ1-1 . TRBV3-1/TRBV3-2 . CASSQLGGGAFF TGTGCCAGCAGCCAATTGGGAGGTGGGGCTTTCTTT
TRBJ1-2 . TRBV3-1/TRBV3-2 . CASSLGQNYGYTF TGTGCCAGCAGCCTAGGACAGAACTATGGCTACACCTTC
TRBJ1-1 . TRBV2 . CASMGERGGTEAFF TGTGCCAGCATGGGGGAAAGGGGAGGTACTGAAGCTTTCTTT
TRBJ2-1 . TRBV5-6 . CASSLVREFGEQFF TGTGCCAGCAGCTTGGTCCGGGAGTTTGGGGAGCAGTTCTTC
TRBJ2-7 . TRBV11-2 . CASSLDTGGLYEQYF TGTGCCAGCAGCTTAGACACGGGGGGCCTCTACGAGCAGTACTTC
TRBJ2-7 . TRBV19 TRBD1 CASRSGTGGSYEQYF TGTGCCAGTAGGTCCGGGACAGGGGGCAGCTACGAGCAGTACTTC
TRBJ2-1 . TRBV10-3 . CAISAGEDEQFF TGTGCCATCAGCGCAGGGGAAGATGAGCAGTTCTTC
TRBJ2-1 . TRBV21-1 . CASSATTWAGGYNEQFF TGTGCCAGCAGCGCTACCACCTGGGCAGGGGGCTACAATGAGCAGTTCTTC
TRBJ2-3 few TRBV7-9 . CASSRGTDTQYF TGTGCCAGCAGCCGGGGCACAGATACGCAGTATTTT
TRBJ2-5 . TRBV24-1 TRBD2 CATSDQRRGGSLETQYF TGTGCCACCAGTGACCAGCGACGGGGGGGGTCACTAGAGACCCAGTACTTC
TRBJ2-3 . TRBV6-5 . CASSIGQSGTDTQYF TGTGCCAGCAGTATCGGACAGAGCGGCACAGATACGCAGTATTTT
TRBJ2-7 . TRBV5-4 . CASSLEAGSEQYF TGTGCCAGCAGCTTGGAGGCGGGGTCCGAGCAGTACTTC
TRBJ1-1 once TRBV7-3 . CASSPGHQNTEAFF TGTGCCAGCAGCCCCGGACACCAGAACACTGAAGCTTTCTTT
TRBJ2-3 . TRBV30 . CAWSESAGHISTDTQYF TGTGCCTGGAGTGAATCGGCGGGGCACATTAGCACAGATACGCAGTATTTT
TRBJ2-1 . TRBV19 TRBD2 CASSSWTSGGPYNEQFF TGTGCCAGTAGTTCGTGGACTAGCGGGGGGCCCTACAATGAGCAGTTCTTC
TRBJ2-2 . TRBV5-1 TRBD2 CASSLAGVGNTGELFF TGCGCCAGCAGCTTAGCGGGGGTTGGTAACACCGGGGAGCTGTTTTTT
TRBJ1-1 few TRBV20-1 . CSASRTENTEAFF TGCAGTGCTAGTCGGACAGAAAACACTGAAGCTTTCTTT
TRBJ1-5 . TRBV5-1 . CASSLDGRQRHF TGCGCCAGCAGCTTGGATGGGCGCCAGAGGCATTTT